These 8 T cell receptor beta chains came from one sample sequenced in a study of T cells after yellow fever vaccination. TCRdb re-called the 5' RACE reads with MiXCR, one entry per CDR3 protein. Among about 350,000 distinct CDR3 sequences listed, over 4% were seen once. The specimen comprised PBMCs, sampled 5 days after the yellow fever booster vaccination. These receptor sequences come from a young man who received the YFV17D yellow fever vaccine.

The CDR3 sequence: CSAQENTEAFF. For the CDR3, the DNA is TGCAGTGCTCAGGAGAACACTGAAGCTTTCTTT. The rearrangement joins TRBV20-1 to TRBJ1-1; D is unclear. V was cut by 5 bases and J by 1 base, with 5 bases left in between. The CDR3 is 11 amino acids. In germline, CDR1 is DFQATT, CDR2 SNEGSKA (reference sequence).

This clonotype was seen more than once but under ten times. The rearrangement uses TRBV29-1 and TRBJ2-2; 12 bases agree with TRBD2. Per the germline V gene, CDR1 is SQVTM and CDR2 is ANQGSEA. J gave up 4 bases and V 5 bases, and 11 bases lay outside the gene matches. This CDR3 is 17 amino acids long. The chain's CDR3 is CSVLPSGGETTTGELFF. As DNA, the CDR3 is TGCAGCGTTCTTCCTAGCGGGGGGGAGACAACCACCGGGGAGCTGTTTTTT.

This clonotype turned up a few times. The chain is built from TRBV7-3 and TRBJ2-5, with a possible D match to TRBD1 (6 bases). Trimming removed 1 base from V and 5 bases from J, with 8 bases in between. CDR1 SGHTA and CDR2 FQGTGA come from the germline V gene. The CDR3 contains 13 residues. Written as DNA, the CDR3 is TGTGCCAGCAGCTTAATCCAGGGGGAGACCCAGTACTTC. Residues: CASSLIQGETQYF.

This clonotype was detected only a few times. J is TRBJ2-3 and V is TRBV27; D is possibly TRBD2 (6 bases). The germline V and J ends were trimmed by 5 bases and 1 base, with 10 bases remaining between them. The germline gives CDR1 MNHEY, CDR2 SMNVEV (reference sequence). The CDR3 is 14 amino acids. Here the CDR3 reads CASSPLAGTDTQYF. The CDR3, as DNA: TGTGCCAGCAGTCCCTTAGCGGGCACAGATACGCAGTATTTT.

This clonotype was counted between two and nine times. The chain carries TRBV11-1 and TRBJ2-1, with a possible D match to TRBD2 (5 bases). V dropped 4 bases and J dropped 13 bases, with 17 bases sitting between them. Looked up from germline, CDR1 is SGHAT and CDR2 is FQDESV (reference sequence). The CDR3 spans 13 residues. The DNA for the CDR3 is TGTGCCAGCAGCTCCCCCACCGGACTCCTCCAGTTCTTC. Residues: CASSSPTGLLQFF. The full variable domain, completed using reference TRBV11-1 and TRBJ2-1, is EAEVAQSPRYKITEKSQAVAFWCDPISGHATLYWYRQILGQGPELLVQFQDESVVDDSQLPKDRFSAERLKGVDSTLKIQPAELGDSAMYLCASSSPTGLLQFFGPGTRLTVL.

The CDR3 sequence is CASSGAWGQGDTGELFF. For the CDR3, the DNA is TGTGCCAGCAGTGGGGCTTGGGGACAGGGGGACACCGGGGAGCTGTTTTTT. The J gene is TRBJ2-2, the V gene TRBV28; the match to TRBD1 covers 11 bases. The germline V gene has CDR1 MDHEN and CDR2 SYDVKM. CDR3 length: 17 amino acids. Trimming took 5 bases from V and 3 from J; bases not matched to a gene: 8.

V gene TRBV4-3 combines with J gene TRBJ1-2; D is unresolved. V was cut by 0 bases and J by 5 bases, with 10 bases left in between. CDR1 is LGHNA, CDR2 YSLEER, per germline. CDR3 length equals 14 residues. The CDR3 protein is CASSQDWLNYGYTF. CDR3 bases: TGCGCCAGCAGCCAAGATTGGCTAAATTATGGCTACACCTTC.

CDR3 DNA sequence: TGTGCCAGCAGTGCCGGGACTAGCGGGCCAGATACGCAGTATTTT. This encodes CASSAGTSGPDTQYF. The rearrangement links TRBV6-4 to TRBJ2-3; the match to TRBD2 covers 12 bases. The CDR3 runs to 15 residues. CDR1 is MRHNA and CDR2 is SNTAGT in the germline V gene. Trimming took 4 bases from V and 4 from J; bases not matched to a gene: 3.